This TCR beta chain was recorded in a study of cytomegalovirus exposure and HLA in healthy donors. Both 60 Vbeta primers and 13 Jbeta primers went into the PCR. The table came from immunoSEQ multiplex PCR; TCRdb's copy has only in-frame clones and leaves some out. Of fewer than 130,000 clones in the sample, 60% to 70% were seen once. The CDR3 has 15 residues. The V gene end was trimmed by 3 bases and the J gene end by 7 bases; junction bases not matched to a gene: 9. Germline CDR1 and CDR2: SGDLS and YYNGEE. The sequence was obtained from a man under 40 in good health and CMV-seropositive. The J gene is TRBJ2-7, the V gene TRBV9; 11 nucleotides match TRBD1. Sequencing used PBMCs. CDR3 region: CASSDFPGTGGEQYF. CDR3 in DNA: TGTGCCAGCAGCGATTTTCCCGGGACAGGGGGGGAGCAGTACTTC.